These 11 T cell receptor beta chains were all obtained from the same sample, sequenced in a study of CD8 T cells in Susac syndrome. Random-hexamer reverse transcription was applied to roughly 0.5 to 1 ug RNA. TCRdb re-derived calls from the immunoSEQ multiplex PCR reads in MiXCR, one entry per CDR3 protein. The data hold 150,000 to 200,000 distinct CDR3 sequences, with roughly 94% observed a single time. Sequencing was performed on CD4+ T cells from PBMCs. These receptors originate from a human donor with multiple sclerosis.

The V gene is TRBV30, the J gene TRBJ2-2; a weak D match, TRBD1 (5 bases). The germline V gene encodes CDR1 GTSNPN and CDR2 SVGIG (reference sequence). This CDR3 contains 13 residues. The V end was cut by 3 bases, the J end by 7 bases, with 12 bases between. For the CDR3, the DNA is TGTGCCTGGAGGTCGAAGGGGTTCGGGGAGCTGTTTTTT. Amino acid sequence: CAWRSKGFGELFF.

The chain carries TRBV6-6 and TRBJ2-2; maybe TRBD2 (6 bases). V was clipped by 4 bases and J by 6 bases, with 18 bases between them. The CDR3 is made up of 16 amino acids. The V gene's germline CDR1 is MNHNY and CDR2 SVGAGI (reference sequence). CDR3 DNA: TGTGCCAGCAGTTCGCTTCCTGGCGGGACCCCCGGGGAGCTGTTTTTT. Its translation: CASSSLPGGTPGELFF.

This chain uses TRBV7-9 with TRBJ2-2; 8 bases fit TRBD2. The J segment lost 5 bases and the V segment lost 6 bases, leaving 5 bases of the junction unmatched. The germline CDR1 and CDR2 sequences are SEHNR and FQNEAQ (reference sequence). The CDR3 runs 14 residues. CDR3 residues: CASRRSGGTGELFF. The CDR3 coding sequence is TGTGCCAGCAGGCGCTCGGGGGGGACCGGGGAGCTGTTTTTT.

This chain links TRBV5-1 with TRBJ2-1; D might be TRBD1 (5 bases). The CDR3 spans 15 residues. Germline V gene lookup returns CDR1 SGHRS and CDR2 YFSETQ. V lost 0 bases, J lost 6 bases, and 13 bases lay in between. For the CDR3, the DNA is TGCGCCAGCAGCTTGGAAGGGGTTCTCTCCAATGAGCAGTTCTTC. Its protein product is CASSLEGVLSNEQFF.

V usage is TRBV29-1 and J usage is TRBJ2-7; TRBD2 is a possible D gene (5 bases). Germline V CDR1 and CDR2: SQVTM, ANQGSEA. This CDR3 has 15 residues. V was clipped by 0 bases and J by 3 bases, with 15 bases between them. The CDR3 loop is CSVEDSEGSSYEQYF. CDR3 nucleotides: TGCAGCGTTGAAGATTCCGAAGGGAGTAGCTACGAGCAGTACTTC.

The CDR3 DNA reads as TGTGCCAGCAGTTTATCTTCTGGGACACAGAACACTGAAGCTTTCTTT. Its translation is CASSLSSGTQNTEAFF. This rearrangement joins TRBV12-3 or TRBV12-4 to TRBJ1-1; tentative D call: TRBD1 (6 bases). V gave up 2 bases and J gave up 1 base, with 14 bases separating them. This CDR3 comprises 16 residues.

V usage is TRBV10-3 and J usage is TRBJ2-3; D ambiguous. The CDR3 runs 14 residues. Germline assignment: CDR1 ENHRY and CDR2 SYGVKD. V was trimmed by 9 bases and J by 0 bases, leaving 13 bases between them. In nucleotides, the CDR3 is TGTGCCATTCTGGCAGCACCCAGCACAGATACGCAGTATTTT. Amino acids: CAILAAPSTDTQYF.

V is TRBV6-1 and J is TRBJ1-1; 8 nucleotides agree with TRBD1. The germline gives CDR1 MNHNS, CDR2 SASEGT. The V segment lost 5 bases and the J segment 1 base; nucleotides outside the gene matches: 6. The CDR3 has 15 amino acids. The CDR3 coding sequence is TGTGCCAGCAGTCTACAGGGGGTCGAGAACACTGAAGCTTTCTTT. It codes for CASSLQGVENTEAFF.

The chain uses TRBV4-1 and TRBJ2-7, with 10 nucleotides matching TRBD2. This CDR3 has 18 residues. Germline assignment: CDR1 MGHRA and CDR2 YSYEKL. V dropped 1 base and J dropped 2; count of bases not matched to a gene: 11. The CDR3 nucleotides are TGCGCCAGCAGCCAAGGGGCTAGCGGGAGCCCAAGCCCCTACGAGCAGTACTTC. Protein sequence: CASSQGASGSPSPYEQYF.

The rearrangement uses TRBV12-3 or TRBV12-4 and TRBJ2-1; the D gene is possibly TRBD1 (5 bases). Between the trimmed V and J ends, which lost 4 bases and 3 bases, there was a span of 19 bases. The CDR3 loop spans 17 amino acids. CDR3 DNA: TGTGCCAGCAGTTCCCCCCAAGGGGCGGCAAACTACAATGAGCAGTTCTTC. Translated: CASSSPQGAANYNEQFF.

This chain connects TRBV6-5 to TRBJ2-1, with 8 bases identical to TRBD1. V lost 8 bases and J lost 4; bases outside the gene matches: 4. Per germline, CDR1 MNHEY and CDR2 SVGAGI. CDR3 length: 13 amino acids. The chain's CDR3 is CASRTGGYNEQFF. The CDR3 DNA reads TGTGCCAGCCGAACAGGGGGATACAATGAGCAGTTCTTC.